These 2 T cell receptor beta chains were all obtained from the same sample, sequenced in a study of blood T cell repertoires in COVID-19. Measured with immunoSEQ multiplex PCR; TCRdb has only the in-frame clones, and not every one. The data show 200,000 to 300,000 clones, 87% seen once. Sequencing input: PBMCs or T cells enriched from blood (not recorded which). The receptors derive from a woman aged 25 to 39 with acute COVID-19.

This clone was counted only a few times. V usage is TRBV20-1 and J usage is TRBJ2-7; TRBD2 is a possible D gene (6 bases). The CDR3 runs to 13 residues. Trimming removed 3 bases at V and 5 bases at J, with 14 bases between. Germline lookup yields CDR1 DFQATT and CDR2 SNEGSKA (reference sequence). CDR3 loop: CSASSGDNHEQYF. DNA of the CDR3: TGCAGTGCTAGTTCGGGGGATAACCACGAGCAGTACTTC.

This clone has just one count. The J gene is TRBJ1-5, the V gene TRBV19, with 9 bases that match TRBD1. This CDR3 is built from 15 residues. The trim removed 5 bases at V and 10 bases at J, leaving 12 bases unmatched. CDR1 LNHDA and CDR2 SQIVND come from the germline V gene (reference sequence). DNA for the CDR3: TGTGCCAGTAGTGCGGACAGGGGATCTGTTGATCCCCAGCATTTT. It specifies CASSADRGSVDPQHF.